This T cell receptor (beta chain) was identified in a study of blood T cell repertoires in COVID-19. Whole-study context: From T cells, B-cell-depleted T cells, or PBMCs came the material, which was cDNA or gDNA.

With 2 bases removed from V and 5 bases from J, the gap between germline ends came to 5 bases. Germline values: CDR1 SGHNT, CDR2 YYREEE (reference sequence). This CDR3 has 12 amino acids. Per the authors' pipeline: How many nucleated cells were present was estimated from reference gene primer amplification. Using immunoSEQ multiplex PCR, the repertoire was profiled, and TCRdb retains in-frame clones only, with some absent. The V and J calls and clone size come from that table; D and trimming were worked out from the DNA. The sample shows more than 200,000 clones, 85% to 90% of them seen only once. Participant-given clinical history determined each cohort assignment. Recovered Cohort 3 donors showed two negative PCRs, clearance, or symptom resolution.

The sequenced sample was PBMCs or T cells enriched from blood (not recorded which). The genes are TRBV5-4 and TRBJ1-5, with D unclear. The sequence was collected from a woman in her 30s who had recovered from COVID-19. The CDR3 bases are TGTGCCAGCAGCTTAGGAGATCAGCCCCAGCATTTT. It translates to CASSLGDQPQHF.